This T cell receptor (beta chain) was observed in a study of T cells after posttransplantation cyclophosphamide. Sequencing was performed with immunoSEQ multiplex PCR; in TCRdb, only in-frame clones are kept and a portion is missing. The repertoire holds 5,500 to 9,000 clones, with about nine tenths as singletons. The CDR3 runs 15 residues. Germline lookup yields CDR1 SNHLY and CDR2 FYNNEI. J lost 6 bases, V lost 5 bases, and 10 bases had no gene match. V gene TRBV2 combines with J gene TRBJ2-1; 7 nucleotides agree with TRBD1. Sequencing was carried out using CD4+ T cells sorted from blood. This TCR derives from a woman between 50 and 59 years old in good health and a related stem cell transplant donor. The chain's CDR3 is CASSSGTVSLNEQFF. For the CDR3, the DNA is TGTGCCAGCAGTTCCGGGACAGTAAGCCTCAATGAGCAGTTCTTC.